The TCR beta chain described here comes from a study of blood T cell repertoires in COVID-19. About the study: Acute and convalescent COVID-19 specimens originated in the United States, Italy and Spain. PBMCs, B-cell-depleted T cells, or T cells provided the cDNA or gDNA that made up the material.

The CDR3 contains 15 residues. Germline CDR1 MNHEY, CDR2 SVGAGI. The V end was cut by 2 bases, the J end by 1 base, with 11 bases between. In the source study's methods: Amplifying reference gene primers gave estimates of nucleated cell counts. This table comes from immunoSEQ multiplex PCR, and its TCRdb copy is limited to in-frame clones, with some not included. The V and J calls and clone size come from that table; D and trimming were worked out from the DNA. The table includes over 30,000 clones, 80% to 95% detected once. The origin of this receptor is a man older than 75 with acute or convalescent COVID-19. Sequencing was done on a sample of peripheral blood. The chain employs TRBV6-5 and TRBJ1-1; D not certain. The CDR3 sequence: CASSYGRHRNTEAFF. The DNA for the CDR3 is TGTGCCAGCAGTTACGGGAGGCACAGGAACACTGAAGCTTTCTTT.